This T cell receptor (beta chain) derives from a study of T cell repertoires in cytomegalovirus infection. TCRdb independently ran MiXCR on the reads; one entry per CDR3 protein. This sample has about 740,000 distinct CDR3 sequences, with 35% found just once. The CDR3 runs to 17 residues. From germline, CDR1 is LNHDA and CDR2 SQIVND (reference sequence). The trim removed 3 bases at V and 4 bases at J, leaving 14 bases unmatched. J is TRBJ1-1 and V is TRBV19, with 7 bases identical to TRBD1. This sequence originates from a human donor in good health (CMV status not recorded). Some clones in this sample may be carry-over from other donors' samples. Material for sequencing was PBMCs. The CDR3 region is CASSILLQGRGGTEAFF. CDR3 in DNA: TGTGCCAGTAGTATCCTATTACAGGGGAGAGGCGGCACTGAAGCTTTCTTT.